This record covers a single T cell receptor (beta chain). Its antigen remains unknown. A multiplex PCR was run with 60 Vbeta primers and 13 Jbeta primers. The method was immunoSEQ multiplex PCR; TCRdb's version includes in-frame clones alone and lacks a portion of them. This table has roughly 150,000 clones, roughly three quarters appearing once. V dropped 5 bases and J dropped 13; count of bases not matched to a gene: 19. Germline loops: CDR1 MDHEN, CDR2 SYDVKM. The CDR3 has 17 residues. The sample originates from a study of cytomegalovirus exposure and HLA in healthy donors. Study-wide results and caveats: Later examination showed HLA-associated TCR beta chains had greater clonal expansion than equally common others. A later analysis appeared to link common viral pathogens to several of the most significant clusters. Per published accounts, TCR beta sequences correctly predicted the HLA-A and HLA-B alleles of most subjects.

The receptor was isolated from a young woman in good health and CMV-seronegative. The material sequenced was PBMCs. The chain links TRBV28 to TRBJ2-1, with 11 positions matching TRBD2. The CDR3 bases are TGTGCCAGCAGTCAAACCGCTAGCGGGAGGTACATTAGTGGTCAGTTCTTC. This codes for CASSQTASGRYISGQFF. The variable domain in full, with the rest retrieved from reference TRBV28 and TRBJ2-1, is DVKVTQSSRYLVKRTGEKVFLECVQDMDHENMFWYRQDPGLGLRLIYFSYDVKMKEKGDIPEGYSVSREKKERFSLILESASTNQTSMYLCASSQTASGRYISGQFFGPGTRLTVL.